Following are 26 T cell receptor beta chains from one sample sequenced in a study of T cells in Graves' hyperthyroidism and ophthalmopathy. Researchers amplified the TCR beta CDR3 regions from RNA transcripts. A first-round RT-PCR of the TCR CDR3 used the HTBI primer set. In TCRdb, the multiplex PCR reads were re-called with MiXCR into one record per CDR3 protein. The sample yields a few hundred thousand distinct CDR3 sequences, around 42% seen once. Sequenced: peripheral blood or thyroid tissue (not recorded which). The receptor source for this set is a woman under 30 with Graves' hyperthyroidism.

This clonotype occurred many times. The CDR3 spells CASSQGDGYGYTF. The CDR3 DNA reads TGCGCCAGCTCCCAGGGGGACGGCTATGGCTACACCTTC. This chain connects TRBV5-1 to TRBJ1-2, with TRBD1 matching 7 bases. The CDR3 is 13 residues long. Germline V lookup: CDR1 SGHRS, CDR2 YFSETQ. The ends lost 7 bases at V and 4 bases at J; junction bases unmatched: 7.

There are many counts of this clonotype. The chain couples TRBV11-3 to TRBJ1-2; maybe TRBD1 (6 bases). V dropped 8 bases and J dropped 5 bases, with 12 bases sitting between them. The CDR3 covers 12 residues. CDR1 and CDR2 from the germline V gene are SGHNT and YENEEA. This CDR3 reads CASGNREYGYTF. As DNA, the CDR3 is TGTGCCAGCGGGAACAGGGAGTATGGCTACACCTTC.

The chain uses TRBV9 and TRBJ2-5; possibly TRBD1 for D (5 bases). V lost 4 bases and J 2 bases, leaving 15 bases between the germline ends. Germline CDR1 is SGDLS and CDR2 is YYNGEE. This CDR3 contains 15 residues. The DNA for the CDR3 is TGTGCCAGCAGCCCCCTCTCGACAGTTCAAGAGACCCAGTACTTC. It is translated as CASSPLSTVQETQYF.

This clonotype was counted many times. This chain links TRBV6-1 with TRBJ2-7, with a possible D match to TRBD2 (5 bases). The CDR3 loop spans 13 amino acids. Trimming took 3 bases from V and 2 from J, leaving 8 bases between them. Germline-derived CDR1 and CDR2 are MNHNS and SASEGT. The CDR3 DNA sequence: TGTGCCAGCAGTGACTGGGGAGCCTACGAGCAGTACTTC. Its translation: CASSDWGAYEQYF.

This clonotype was detected only once. The rearrangement joins TRBV11-2 to TRBJ2-7, with D unclear. The V gene's germline CDR1 is SGHAT and CDR2 FQNNGV. This CDR3 has 11 amino acids. The V and J ends lost 8 bases and 7 bases respectively, with 12 bases between them. CDR3 sequence (DNA): TGTGCCAGCCACACATACAATGAGCAGTACTTC. Translation gives CASHTYNEQYF.

This clonotype was seen only once. A much bigger clone sits one base away, suggesting this may be a read error. The CDR3 region is CASSPTGGFSGGNVLTF. The CDR3, as DNA: TGTGCCAGCAGCCCGACAGGGGGCTTCTCTGGGGGCAACGTCCTGACTTTC. This chain connects TRBV4-2 to TRBJ2-6; TRBD1 aligns across 10 bases. The V gene's germline CDR1 is LGHNA and CDR2 YNFKEQ. The CDR3 contains 17 residues.

The rearrangement uses TRBV18 and TRBJ1-5; weak D call: TRBD1 (6 bases). Deletions cut 3 bases from V and 3 bases from J, with 12 bases between. CDR1 is KGHSH, CDR2 LQKENI, per germline. The CDR3 totals 15 residues. For the CDR3, the DNA is TGTGCCAGCTCACCGGGGGACACCACCAATCAGCCCCAGCATTTT. It translates to CASSPGDTTNQPQHF. The variable domain in full, completed from reference TRBV18 and TRBJ1-5, reads NAGVMQNPRHLVRRRGQEARLRCSPMKGHSHVYWYRQLPEEGLKFMVYLQKENIIDESGMPKERFSAEFPKEGPSILRIQQVVRGDSAAYFCASSPGDTTNQPQHFGDGTRLSIL.

The table lists this clonotype with many counts. The V call is TRBV2, the J call TRBJ1-1; D uncertain. This CDR3 is 13 amino acids long. Germline assignment: CDR1 SNHLY and CDR2 FYNNEI. Deletions cut 8 bases from V and 4 bases from J, with 14 bases between. The CDR3 sequence: CASRPTGGTEAFF. In DNA, the CDR3 is TGTGCCAGCCGCCCCACCGGTGGCACTGAAGCTTTCTTT.

Written as DNA, the CDR3 is TGTGCCAGCAGTTCCACCGGGACAGGGTACGAGCAGTACTTC. This encodes CASSSTGTGYEQYF. The V and J genes are TRBV6-5 and TRBJ2-7; TRBD1 matches 9 bases. The trim removed 4 bases at V and 4 bases at J, leaving 5 bases unmatched. Germline assignment: CDR1 MNHEY and CDR2 SVGAGI. The CDR3 runs 14 residues.

CDR3 DNA sequence: TGTGCCAGCAGCCGACTGGGAAGGGCCCTCACTGAAGCTTTCTTT. This sequence encodes CASSRLGRALTEAFF. This chain uses TRBV11-3 with TRBJ1-1; D call uncertain. Trimming took off 5 bases at V and 4 bases at J, with 17 bases between the two ends. CDR3 length: 15 amino acids. CDR1 is SGHNT, CDR2 YENEEA, per germline.

The J gene is TRBJ2-7, the V gene TRBV20-1; 8 bases fit TRBD1. Matching the DNA end better, TRBJ2-1 makes the J call doubtful. Germline V gene sequence: CDR1 DFQATT, CDR2 SNEGSKA (reference sequence). CDR3 size: 18 residues. CDR3 sequence: CSARGQGAPPRSYNEQFF. The DNA of the CDR3 is TGCAGTGCTAGAGGGCAGGGGGCCCCTCCTCGGTCCTACAATGAGCAGTTCTTC.

Note on this clonotype: Possible read error: a much larger clone is one base away. The chain has TRBV27 and TRBJ2-7, with unresolved D. Germline values: CDR1 MNHEY, CDR2 SMNVEV (reference sequence). The CDR3 extends over 15 amino acids. The CDR3 region is CVSSLPTRIGYEQYF. The CDR3 coding sequence is TGTGTCAGCAGTCTACCGACTCGTATCGGCTACGAGCAGTACTTC.

This clonotype was seen many times. This chain joins TRBV20-1 and TRBJ1-2; D is undetermined. Germline V lookup: CDR1 DFQATT, CDR2 SNEGSKA (reference sequence). The V gene lost 6 bases and the J gene lost 1 base, with 9 bases spanning the gap. This CDR3 is 12 amino acids long. The CDR3 DNA follows: TGCAGTGCCCAACTGGTTAACTATGGCTACACCTTC. It codes for CSAQLVNYGYTF.

In its sample, this clonotype was seen many times. The genes are TRBV2 and TRBJ1-1, with a weak D call TRBD1 (6 bases). This CDR3 region has 13 residues. CDR1 and CDR2 from the germline V gene are SNHLY and FYNNEI. V lost 6 bases and J 7 bases, leaving 15 bases between the germline ends. CDR3 DNA sequence: TGTGCCAGCAGCAGCGGGGGGCTTAGTGAAGCTTTCTTT. Its translation is CASSSGGLSEAFF.

Concerning this clonotype itself: A much more abundant neighbour one base away suggests this may be a read error. The CDR3 bases are TGTGCCACCAGCTACCAAGGACGGGGCAATCAGCCCCAGCATTTT. Protein sequence: CATSYQGRGNQPQHF. This chain joins TRBV24-1 and TRBJ1-5; D is unclear. Germline CDR1 reads KGHDR; CDR2 reads SFDVKD. Between the trimmed V and J ends, which lost 7 bases and 2 bases, there was a span of 14 bases. This CDR3 is 15 amino acids long.

The chain links TRBV6-5 to TRBJ1-2; possible D gene TRBD1, 5 bases. The CDR3 length is 15 residues. Per germline, CDR1 MNHEY and CDR2 SVGAGI. V was clipped by 2 bases and J by 0 bases, with 10 bases between them. The CDR3 DNA sequence: TGTGCCAGCAGTTACCAGGAGGACACTAACTATGGCTACACCTTC. This encodes CASSYQEDTNYGYTF.

V gene TRBV15 combines with J gene TRBJ1-4, with TRBD1 matching 8 bases. The germline V gene encodes CDR1 LNHNV and CDR2 YYDKDF (reference sequence). Germline trimming cut 3 bases from V and 5 bases from J; bases unmatched to any gene: 5. The CDR3 spans 15 residues. DNA for the CDR3: TGTGCCACCAGCAGTTTGGGACAGGTCAATGAAAAACTGTTTTTT. It translates to CATSSLGQVNEKLFF.

This clonotype showed up many times. The chain links TRBV6-5 to TRBJ2-2; no clear D. Trimming shortened V by 2 bases and J by 3 bases, and 10 bases separated the two germline ends. The CDR3 consists of 15 residues. Germline V gives CDR1 MNHEY, CDR2 SVGAGI. The CDR3 protein is CASSYRVPHTGELFF. The CDR3 DNA is TGTGCCAGCAGTTACCGAGTTCCTCACACCGGGGAGCTGTTTTTT.

The chain combines TRBV11-2 with TRBJ2-2; the D gene is possibly TRBD1 (5 bases). Germline lookup yields CDR1 SGHAT and CDR2 FQNNGV. V lost 6 bases and J lost 0, with 8 bases in between. The CDR3 has 14 residues. The CDR3 region has the DNA TGTGCCAGCAGAAGGACATCGAACACCGGGGAGCTGTTTTTT. Its protein product is CASRRTSNTGELFF.

The J gene is TRBJ2-5, the V gene TRBV20-1; 12 bases line up with TRBD2. The germline CDR1 and CDR2 sequences are DFQATT and SNEGSKA (reference sequence). Losses at the gene ends were 6 bases for V and 3 bases for J; bases not matched to a gene: 5. The CDR3 extends over 14 amino acids. CDR3 sequence: CSATLAGGKETQYF. The DNA of the CDR3 is TGCAGTGCCACACTAGCGGGAGGTAAAGAGACCCAGTACTTC.

This clonotype has ten or more counts. One end of the junction does not line up with germline, which may come from a read error. The V and J genes are TRBV7-2 and TRBJ2-7; 13 bases line up with TRBD2. The germline V gene encodes CDR1 SGHTA and CDR2 FQGNSA. The CDR3 has 15 residues. CDR3 sequence reads: CASSQRTSGSYEQYF. CDR3 DNA sequence: TGCGCCAGCAGCCAAAGGACTAGCGGGAGCTACGAGCAGTACTTC.

This clonotype was found once. The chain joins TRBV20-1 to TRBJ1-2; 7 bases are shared with TRBD1. Per germline, CDR1 DFQATT and CDR2 SNEGSKA (reference sequence). This CDR3 spans 14 amino acids. After removal of 6 bases from V and 6 bases from J, the junction contained 13 bases not matched to a gene. This CDR3 is CSAWTSGTEDGYTF. Here the CDR3 DNA reads TGCAGTGCCTGGACTAGCGGGACAGAGGATGGCTACACCTTC.

This clonotype showed up many times. J is TRBJ1-1 and V is TRBV2; no reliable D call. Trimming shortened V by 5 bases and J by 3 bases, and 10 bases separated the two germline ends. Germline CDR1 reads SNHLY; CDR2 reads FYNNEI. The CDR3 is 13 amino acids. This chain's CDR3 is CASSRRYDTEAFF. The CDR3 DNA is TGTGCCAGCAGTCGCCGGTACGACACTGAAGCTTTCTTT.

Regarding this clonotype: Because the CDR3 is missing its conserved closing phenylalanine or tryptophan, this is likely a read error. It is unclear where the CDR3 begins or ends on the DNA, so no DNA is shown, and the CDR3 is as TCRdb lists it. J is TRBJ1-4 and V is TRBV7-2. The CDR3 is made up of 9 amino acids, end residues included. Per germline, CDR1 SGHTA and CDR2 FQGNSA. CDR3 amino acids: CASSFTSGI.

This clonotype was seen many times. The chain has TRBV24-1 and TRBJ1-1; D perhaps matches TRBD1 (6 bases). Germline CDR1 is KGHDR and CDR2 is SFDVKD. V lost 6 bases, J lost 0 bases, and 16 bases lay in between. CDR3 length: 16 residues. The CDR3 nucleotides are TGTGCCACCAGTCCAGGTCGGGGGGCAATGAACACTGAAGCTTTCTTT. Translation gives CATSPGRGAMNTEAFF.

This clonotype was observed a handful of times. This rearrangement joins TRBV3-1 to TRBJ1-5, with D unclear. CDR1 is LGHDT and CDR2 is YNNKEL in the germline V gene (reference sequence). Trimming removed 1 base at V and 7 bases at J, with 11 bases between. The CDR3 covers 14 residues. For the CDR3, the DNA is TGTGCCAGCAGCCAAGGTATCTTTTCCCAGCCCCAGCATTTT. It translates to CASSQGIFSQPQHF. Full variable domain (rest looked up from reference TRBV3-1 and TRBJ1-5): DTAVSQTPKYLVTQMGNDKSIKCEQNLGHDTMYWYKQDSKKFLKIMFSYNNKELIINETVPNRFSPKSPDKAHLNLHINSLELGDSAVYFCASSQGIFSQPQHFGDGTRLSIL.